These T cell receptor beta chains were read from a single sample in a study of CD8+ T cells in alopecia areata. Using immunoSEQ multiplex PCR, the repertoire was profiled, and TCRdb retains in-frame clones only, with some absent. The repertoire has 110,000 or so clones, 55% to 70% of them found once; the top ten carry around 2.7%. Sequences were obtained from CD4+ T cells sorted from blood. Receptors were obtained from a human donor in good health. Both conserved end residues are part of each CDR3. The order of the fields is clone size, D gene, J gene, V gene, CDR3 DNA, CDR3 protein. A D gene is named only where the DNA matches it firmly. Clone size is not always given. Where it is, it says once, few, many or a class for expanded clones.

NA,TRBD1,TRBJ2-7,TRBV27,TGTGCCAGCAGTTCGCCGCGGACAGGGGGGGGCCCCTACGAGCAGTACTTC,CASSSPRTGGGPYEQYF
NA,TRBD2,TRBJ2-3,TRBV2,TGTGCCAGCAGGGCGACTAGCGGGGGTTCAGATACGCAGTATTTT,CASRATSGGSDTQYF
NA,NA,TRBJ1-2,TRBV2,TGTGCCAGCACCGGGACGGAGCCTTATGGCTACACCTTC,CASTGTEPYGYTF
NA,NA,TRBJ2-6,TRBV29-1,TGCAGCGTTGGGGATCCTGGGGCCAACGTCCTGACTTTC,CSVGDPGANVLTF
NA,TRBD1,TRBJ2-5,TRBV29-1,TGCAGCGTCCCAGGGGGACGGGAGACCCAGTACTTC,CSVPGGRETQYF
medium-sized,TRBD2,TRBJ2-3,TRBV7-2,TGTGCCAGCAGCTTACTTAGCGGGGGCGGGGGCACAGATACGCAGTATTTT,CASSLLSGGGGTDTQYF
NA,NA,TRBJ2-2,TRBV29-1,TGCAGCGTTGAGTCAGGGGCGAACACCGGGGAGCTGTTTTTT,CSVESGANTGELFF
NA,NA,TRBJ2-1,TRBV2,TGTGCCACCAGGGGTCGGGGAGGCAATGAGCAGTTCTTC,CATRGRGGNEQFF
NA,NA,TRBJ1-2,TRBV30,TGTGCCTGGAGCCCGGCCTCTCAGGGCTACACCTTC,CAWSPASQGYTF
NA,TRBD1,TRBJ2-7,TRBV2,TGTGCCAGCAGACCCGGGACAGGGTCCTACGAGCAGTACTTC,CASRPGTGSYEQYF
few,TRBD2,TRBJ2-1,TRBV29-1,TGCAGCGTACAACTCTCCGCGGGGGGAGGCAATGAGCAGTTCTTC,CSVQLSAGGGNEQFF
NA,NA,TRBJ1-1,TRBV29-1,TGCAGCGCGGCCCTTAATGGGGCAGGCACTGAAGCTTTCTTT,CSAALNGAGTEAFF
NA,TRBD2,TRBJ2-2,TRBV6-5,TGTGCCAGCACTTGGGAGGGGAGCACCGGGGAGCTGTTTTTT,CASTWEGSTGELFF
once,TRBD1,TRBJ2-7,TRBV5-1,TGCGCCAGCAGCTTGGAGGCAGGGGGCGCGGACGAGCAGTACTTC,CASSLEAGGADEQYF
NA,NA,TRBJ1-1,TRBV29-1,TGCAGCGTGGTCCGACAAGGGGGGAACACTGAAGCTTTCTTT,CSVVRQGGNTEAFF
NA,NA,TRBJ2-2,TRBV29-1,TGCAGCGTTGATCGCAGGGGGAACACCGGGGAGCTGTTTTTT,CSVDRRGNTGELFF
NA,NA,TRBJ2-5,TRBV28,TGTGCCAGCAGTTCCTCGGAAGAGACCCAGTACTTC,CASSSSEETQYF
once,NA,TRBJ2-3,TRBV5-4,TGTGCCAGCAGCTTGCTTAGTACCACAGATACGCAGTATTTT,CASSLLSTTDTQYF
NA,TRBD1,TRBJ2-2,TRBV5-1,TGCGCCAGCAGCTTGGCCTTCGCGGCAGGGGGAGCCGGGGAGCTGTTTTTT,CASSLAFAAGGAGELFF
few,NA,TRBJ1-5,TRBV7-9,TGTGCCAGCAGCTTATCCGAGGGTCCCGAGCAGCCCCAGCATTTT,CASSLSEGPEQPQHF
NA,NA,TRBJ2-3,TRBV27,TGTGCCAGCAGAAAGGGGGGGCCGACTTATCCAGATACGCAGTATTTT,CASRKGGPTYPDTQYF
few,TRBD1,TRBJ2-5,TRBV29-1,TGCAGCGTGGACAGGGGAGGGGAGACCCAGTACTTC,CSVDRGGETQYF
NA,NA,TRBJ2-4,TRBV30,TGTGCCTGGAGCGTCCAGGGGAAAATAGCCAAAAACATTCAGTACTTC,CAWSVQGKIAKNIQYF
NA,NA,TRBJ1-2,TRBV6-5,TGTGCCAGCGGGGGGGCTCGGAGAGGCTACACCTTC,CASGGARRGYTF
NA,TRBD1,TRBJ1-2,TRBV5-6,TGTGCCAGCAGCTGGCTGGACAGGGGGCTCGATGGCTACACCTTC,CASSWLDRGLDGYTF
few,TRBD1,TRBJ2-7,TRBV14,TGTGCCAGCAGCCCCTTTGGACAGGGACGCTACGAGCAGTACTTC,CASSPFGQGRYEQYF
NA,TRBD2,TRBJ2-1,TRBV4-2,TGTGCCAGCAGCCAACCGACTAGCGGGTTCGGGAATGAGCAGTTCTTC,CASSQPTSGFGNEQFF
once,TRBD1,TRBJ2-1,TRBV29-1,TGCAGCGCACCGGGACAGGGGCTCAATGAGCAGTTCTTC,CSAPGQGLNEQFF
NA,NA,TRBJ1-1,TRBV30,TGTGCCTGGAGTGTTTATCGGCTCGGGGACACTGAAGCTTTCTTT,CAWSVYRLGDTEAFF
few,TRBD1,TRBJ2-7,TRBV28,TGTGCCAGCACCTCAATCGTGGACAGGGGACAGCAGTACTTC,CASTSIVDRGQQYF
NA,NA,TRBJ1-2,TRBV15,TGTGCCACCGCCCCGGGGGCCTTAGACTATGGCTACACCTTC,CATAPGALDYGYTF
few,NA,TRBJ2-3,TRBV30,TGTGCCTGGAGTGTAAGAGGGGGGACAGATACGCAGTATTTT,CAWSVRGGTDTQYF
NA,TRBD1,TRBJ2-4,TRBV6-1,TGTGCCAGCAGTGAATCGTGGTCAGGGGGTAACATTCAGTACTTC,CASSESWSGGNIQYF
few,NA,TRBJ2-2,TRBV30,TGTGCCTGGTGGCAGCGACCTAACACCGGGGAGCTGTTTTTT,CAWWQRPNTGELFF
few,TRBD1,TRBJ2-3,TRBV6-1,TGTGCCAGCAGTGCCGACAGGGGCAGAGGCACAGATACGCAGTATTTT,CASSADRGRGTDTQYF
NA,TRBD1,TRBJ1-2,TRBV30,TGTGCCTGGACCACCCCAGGGGGATACGGCTACACCTTC,CAWTTPGGYGYTF
few,TRBD1,TRBJ1-1,TRBV5-1,TGCGCCAGCAGCTCCACCGACAGGGACACTGAAGCTTTCTTT,CASSSTDRDTEAFF